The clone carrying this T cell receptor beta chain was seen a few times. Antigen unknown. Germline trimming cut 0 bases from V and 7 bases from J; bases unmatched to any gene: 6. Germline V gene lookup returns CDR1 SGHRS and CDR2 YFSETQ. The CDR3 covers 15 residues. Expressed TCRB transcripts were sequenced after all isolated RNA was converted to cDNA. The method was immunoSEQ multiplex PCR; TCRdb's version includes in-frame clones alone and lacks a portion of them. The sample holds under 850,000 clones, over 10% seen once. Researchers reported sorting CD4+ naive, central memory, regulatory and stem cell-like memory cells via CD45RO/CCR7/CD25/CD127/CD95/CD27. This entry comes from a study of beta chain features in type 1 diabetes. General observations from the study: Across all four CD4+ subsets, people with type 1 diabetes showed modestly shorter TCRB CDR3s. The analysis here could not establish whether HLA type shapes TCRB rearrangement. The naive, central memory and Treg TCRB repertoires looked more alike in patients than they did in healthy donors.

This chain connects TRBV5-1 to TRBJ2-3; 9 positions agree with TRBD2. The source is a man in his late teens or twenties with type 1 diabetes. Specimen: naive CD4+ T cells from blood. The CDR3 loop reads CASSLGPPSGNTQYF. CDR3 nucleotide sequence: TGCGCCAGCAGCTTGGGACCCCCTAGCGGGAATACGCAGTATTTT.